This entry is about one TCR beta chain. What it binds is not known. CDR1 MNHEY and CDR2 SMNVEV come from the germline V gene (reference sequence). V lost 5 bases to trimming and J lost 2 bases, with 9 bases between them. The CDR3 spans 13 residues. The PCR had 60 Vbeta and 13 Jbeta primers. The protocol was immunoSEQ multiplex PCR, while the TCRdb copy is restricted to in-frame clones and leaves out a portion. This table has about 200,000 clones, 10% to 15% appearing once. These data originate in a study of cytomegalovirus exposure and HLA in healthy donors. General observations from the study: Other equally common chains were less clonally expanded than HLA-associated TCR beta chains, a later analysis showed. Previously analyzed data showed that most TCR beta V segments were productive at a frequency of about 87% or about 30%.

The sequence was collected from a man aged 50 to 59 in good health and CMV-seropositive. J is TRBJ1-2 and V is TRBV27, with D unclear. What was sequenced was PBMCs. The CDR3 protein is CASSPGNNYGYTF. In nucleotides, the CDR3 is TGTGCCAGCAGTCCCGGGAACAACTATGGCTACACCTTC.